The 27 T cell receptor beta chains below come from one sample, sequenced in a study of cytotoxic CD8 clonotypes in ibrutinib-treated CLL. The repertoire was sequenced with immunoSEQ multiplex PCR; TCRdb's copy has only in-frame clones and lacks some. Of about 76,000 clones listed, approximately 86% are singletons. The source was PBMCs, collected before ibrutinib treatment. These receptors all come from a human donor with chronic lymphocytic leukemia.

This chain links TRBV2 with TRBJ1-5; D gene uncertain. V lost 6 bases to trimming and J lost 0 bases, with 12 bases between them. The CDR3 sequence is 15 residues long. Germline CDR1 is SNHLY and CDR2 is FYNNEI. CDR3 loop: CASRVTLYSNQPQHF. For the CDR3, the DNA is TGTGCCAGCAGGGTCACACTGTATAGCAATCAGCCCCAGCATTTT.

The chain joins TRBV5-6 to TRBJ2-3, with 14 bases aligning to TRBD2. Germline CDR1 reads SGHDT; CDR2 reads YYEEEE. J was trimmed by 14 bases and V by 0 bases; bases with no gene match: 8. The CDR3 has 15 amino acids. DNA of the CDR3: TGTGCCAGCAGCTTGGGACTAGCGGGAGGGACGATGAGGTATTTT. Protein: CASSLGLAGGTMRYF.

V and J are TRBV27 and TRBJ2-7; D remains ambiguous. Trimming cost V 3 bases and J 6 bases, with 9 bases left between them. Germline-derived CDR1 and CDR2 are MNHEY and SMNVEV (reference sequence). The CDR3 runs 12 residues. The CDR3 reads CASSFVKGEQYF. The DNA of the CDR3 is TGTGCCAGCAGTTTCGTAAAGGGCGAGCAGTACTTC.

The genes are TRBV7-8 and TRBJ1-2; 9 bases match TRBD1. The CDR3 extends over 18 amino acids. The junction had 11 bases not matched to a gene; V was cut back by 3 bases and J by 0 bases. CDR1 and CDR2 from the germline V gene are SGHVS and FQNEAQ. This CDR3 reads CASSFDRGFLEANYGYTF. The CDR3 bases are TGTGCCAGCAGCTTCGACAGGGGGTTTCTTGAAGCTAACTATGGCTACACCTTC.

The chain combines TRBV6-5 with TRBJ1-1, with D possibly matching TRBD1 (5 bases). V was pared by 7 bases and J by 4 bases, with 10 bases between. Germline V lookup: CDR1 MNHEY, CDR2 SVGAGI. CDR3 length: 12 amino acids. This CDR3 is CASTRAGTEAFF. The CDR3, as DNA: TGTGCCAGCACCAGGGCCGGCACTGAAGCTTTCTTT.

The V and J genes are TRBV28 and TRBJ2-5; D is possibly TRBD1 (5 bases). Trimming left V 5 bases short and J 1 base short, with 11 bases between. Looked up from germline, CDR1 is MDHEN and CDR2 is SYDVKM. The CDR3 sequence is 14 residues long. In DNA form, the CDR3 reads TGTGCCAGCAGTCCGGACACCATCCAAGAGACCCAGTACTTC. It yields the protein CASSPDTIQETQYF.

The genes are TRBV28 and TRBJ2-5; no reliable D call. The V gene's germline CDR1 is MDHEN and CDR2 SYDVKM. The germline V and J ends were trimmed by 6 bases and 3 bases, with 14 bases remaining between them. The CDR3 loop spans 14 amino acids. The CDR3 DNA follows: TGTGCCAGCAGAATATGGTCGGCAGAAGAGACCCAGTACTTC. Translated, it gives CASRIWSAEETQYF.

The chain carries TRBV13 and TRBJ1-2; a weak D match, TRBD1 (5 bases). Trimming shortened V by 0 bases and J by 8 bases, and 16 bases separated the two germline ends. CDR1 and CDR2 from the germline V gene are PRHDT and FYEKMQ (reference sequence). CDR3 size: 15 residues. DNA of the CDR3: TGTGCCAGCAGCTTAGGTGTGGGGCTCACATTCGGCTACACCTTC. Translating gives CASSLGVGLTFGYTF.

This clone was counted a few times. The V call is TRBV19, the J call TRBJ1-2; no definite D call. This CDR3 comprises 14 residues. V lost 2 bases, J lost 3 bases, and 10 bases lay in between. Germline CDR1 reads LNHDA; CDR2 reads SQIVND (reference sequence). CDR3 protein: CASSIREAYYGYTF. CDR3 in DNA: TGTGCCAGTAGTATACGGGAGGCCTACTATGGCTACACCTTC. Filled out from reference TRBV19 and TRBJ1-2, the complete variable domain reads DGGITQSPKYLFRKEGQNVTLSCEQNLNHDAMYWYRQDPGQGLRLIYYSQIVNDFQKGDIAEGYSVSREKKESFPLTVTSAQKNPTAFYLCASSIREAYYGYTFGSGTRLTVV.

V and J are TRBV1 and TRBJ1-2; the tabulated D call, TRBD1, remains unverified against the DNA. TRBV1 is given as a pseudogene. The CDR3 consists of 16 residues. Written as DNA, the CDR3 is TGCACCAGCAGCCAAGATCTGTGTGGCAGGTCCTATGGCTACACCTTC. It specifies CTSSQDLCGRSYGYTF.

The gene calls are TRBV9 and TRBJ1-1, with D tentatively TRBD1 (6 bases). The CDR3 has 15 amino acids. Between the trimmed V and J ends, which lost 1 base and 3 bases, there was a span of 13 bases. Germline V gives CDR1 SGDLS, CDR2 YYNGEE. The CDR3 here is CASSVRYQGYTEAFF. As DNA, the CDR3 is TGTGCCAGCAGCGTAAGGTATCAGGGGTACACTGAAGCTTTCTTT.

V and J are TRBV19 and TRBJ2-7; D is unresolved. The V gene's germline CDR1 is LNHDA and CDR2 SQIVND (reference sequence). CDR3 length: 14 amino acids. Trimming shortened V by 2 bases and J by 2 bases, and 10 bases separated the two germline ends. The CDR3 region is CASSIRQAAYEQYF. DNA for the CDR3: TGTGCCAGTAGTATACGGCAGGCTGCCTACGAGCAGTACTTC.

CDR3 residues: CASSLGGGNTEAFF. The CDR3, as DNA: TGTGCCAGCAGCTTGGGAGGAGGGAACACTGAAGCTTTCTTT. The V call is TRBV5-6, the J call TRBJ1-1; D is unresolved. Deletions cut 0 bases from V and 1 base from J, with 7 bases between. Germline loops: CDR1 SGHDT, CDR2 YYEEEE. The CDR3 has 14 amino acids.

The rearrangement joins TRBV7-2 to TRBJ2-1, with D unresolved. CDR3 length: 15 amino acids. Between the trimmed V and J ends, which lost 4 bases and 7 bases, there was a span of 17 bases. Germline CDR1 reads SGHTA; CDR2 reads FQGNSA. Written as DNA, the CDR3 is TGTGCCAGCAGCTCCGGATCCACTCCAGCGAATGAGCAGTTCTTC. It specifies CASSSGSTPANEQFF.

This clone was seen a single time. The chain couples TRBV28 to TRBJ2-7; TRBD1 is a possible D gene (5 bases). Trimming pared 5 bases from V and 1 base from J, leaving 6 bases between. CDR1 MDHEN and CDR2 SYDVKM come from the germline V gene. The CDR3 spans 12 residues. CDR3 DNA sequence: TGTGCCAGCAGTCCAGGGTCCTACGAGCAGTACTTC. Amino acid sequence: CASSPGSYEQYF.

V usage is TRBV7-2 and J usage is TRBJ2-5; D perhaps matches TRBD2 (5 bases). This CDR3 spans 17 amino acids. Trimming cost V 5 bases and J 4 bases, with 23 bases left between them. Germline V gives CDR1 SGHTA, CDR2 FQGNSA. Here the CDR3 reads CASSPGLGRETRETQYF. The DNA for the CDR3 is TGTGCCAGCAGCCCCGGTTTAGGACGGGAAACAAGAGAGACCCAGTACTTC.

This chain connects TRBV10-3 to TRBJ1-5, with TRBD1 as a possible D gene (5 bases). The length of the CDR3 is 18 residues. The V end was cut by 3 bases, the J end by 0 bases, with 18 bases between. Germline loops: CDR1 ENHRY, CDR2 SYGVKD. As DNA, the CDR3 is TGTGCCATCAGTGAATTTCAGGGCTGGAGGCATAGCAATCAGCCCCAGCATTTT. It encodes CAISEFQGWRHSNQPQHF.

V gene TRBV4-2 combines with J gene TRBJ2-7; D ambiguous. Per germline, CDR1 LGHNA and CDR2 YNFKEQ. The CDR3 sequence is 12 residues long. V dropped 1 base and J dropped 5 bases, with 6 bases sitting between them. DNA for the CDR3: TGTGCCAGCAGCCAAGCGCTAGACGAGCAGTACTTC. Protein sequence: CASSQALDEQYF.

The V and J genes are TRBV18 and TRBJ1-1, with 8 bases aligning to TRBD1. Per the germline V gene, CDR1 is KGHSH and CDR2 is LQKENI. V was clipped by 3 bases and J by 4 bases; unmatched bases: 1. The CDR3 covers 13 residues. The CDR3 loop is CASSPTGGTEAFF. The DNA of the CDR3 is TGTGCCAGCTCACCTACAGGGGGCACTGAAGCTTTCTTT.

This sequence joins TRBV5-4 and TRBJ2-1; tentative D call: TRBD2 (5 bases). CDR1 is SGHNT, CDR2 YYREEE, per germline (reference sequence). V was pared by 5 bases and J by 8 bases, with 20 bases between. This CDR3 comprises 15 residues. CDR3 sequence reads: CASRAPTGSAHEQFF. In nucleotides, the CDR3 is TGTGCCAGCAGAGCCCCGACTGGGAGTGCCCATGAGCAGTTCTTC.

V and J are TRBV28 and TRBJ1-2, with TRBD1 matching 8 bases. The CDR3 runs to 13 residues. Unmatched junction bases numbered 10, after V lost 8 bases and J lost 8 bases. Per the germline V gene, CDR1 is MDHEN and CDR2 is SYDVKM. The CDR3 loop is CASGRTGLGGYTF. CDR3 in DNA: TGTGCCAGCGGGCGGACAGGGTTGGGCGGCTACACCTTC.

The rearrangement links TRBV5-6 to TRBJ2-5; 7 bases agree with TRBD2. From germline, CDR1 is SGHDT and CDR2 YYEEEE. The CDR3 runs to 14 residues. Trimming cost V 2 bases and J 4 bases; bases outside gene matches: 5. The CDR3 DNA is TGTGCCAGCAGCTTTAGAGCGGGACTAGAGACCCAGTACTTC. Its translation: CASSFRAGLETQYF. The complete variable domain, with remaining parts taken from reference TRBV5-6 and TRBJ2-5, reads DAGVTQSPTHLIKTRGQQVTLRCSPKSGHDTVSWYQQALGQGPQFIFQYYEEEERQRGNFPDRFSGHQFPNYSSELNVNALLLGDSALYLCASSFRAGLETQYFGPGTRLLVL.

The chain has TRBV28 and TRBJ2-5, with D unclear. V was trimmed by 6 bases and J by 3 bases, leaving 14 bases between them. CDR3 length: 14 amino acids. Germline V CDR1 and CDR2: MDHEN, SYDVKM. The CDR3 nucleotides are TGTGCCAGCAGCCTCCCCCGATCCGAAGAGACCCAGTACTTC. It yields the protein CASSLPRSEETQYF.

The chain links TRBV19 to TRBJ2-3; TRBD1 matches at 9 bases. V was clipped by 6 bases and J by 2 bases; unmatched bases: 3. Germline V gene sequence: CDR1 LNHDA, CDR2 SQIVND (reference sequence). The CDR3 is 14 residues long. The CDR3 DNA reads TGTGCCAGTAGCCCACAGGGGGCCACAGATACGCAGTATTTT. Protein: CASSPQGATDTQYF.

V is TRBV6-5 and J is TRBJ2-1, with 9 bases aligning to TRBD2. Germline-derived CDR1 and CDR2 are MNHEY and SVGAGI. V shed 3 bases, J shed 4 bases, and the junction held 7 bases outside the gene matches. The CDR3 has 16 amino acids. In nucleotides, the CDR3 is TGTGCCAGCAGTTATTCCGGGACTAGCCAGTACAATGAGCAGTTCTTC. Translation: CASSYSGTSQYNEQFF.

This CDR3 is CASSQFLGQGYEQYF. CDR3 DNA sequence: TGCGCCAGCAGCCAGTTCCTGGGACAGGGATACGAGCAGTACTTC. The J gene is TRBJ2-7, the V gene TRBV4-1; 9 bases map to TRBD1. The CDR3 has 15 residues. After removal of 3 bases from V and 4 bases from J, the junction contained 7 bases not matched to a gene. Per germline, CDR1 MGHRA and CDR2 YSYEKL.

This clone was seen a handful of times. The chain uses TRBV29-1 and TRBJ2-2; 9 nucleotides align to TRBD1. Germline CDR1 is SQVTM and CDR2 is ANQGSEA. This CDR3 spans 13 amino acids. Germline trimming cut 8 bases from V and 3 bases from J; bases unmatched to any gene: 4. The CDR3 loop reads CSTRTGDTGELFF. CDR3 nucleotide sequence: TGCAGCACCCGGACAGGGGACACCGGGGAGCTGTTTTTT.